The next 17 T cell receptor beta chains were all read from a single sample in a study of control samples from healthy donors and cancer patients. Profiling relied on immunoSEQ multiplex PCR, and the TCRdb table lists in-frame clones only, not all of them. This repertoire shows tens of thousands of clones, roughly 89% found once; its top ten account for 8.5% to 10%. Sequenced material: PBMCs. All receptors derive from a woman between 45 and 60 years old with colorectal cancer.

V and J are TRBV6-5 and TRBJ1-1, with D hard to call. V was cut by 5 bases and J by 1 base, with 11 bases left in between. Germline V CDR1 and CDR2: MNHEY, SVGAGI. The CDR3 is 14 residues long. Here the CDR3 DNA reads TGTGCCAGCAGTCGCAACAGCGGGAACACTGAAGCTTTCTTT. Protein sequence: CASSRNSGNTEAFF.

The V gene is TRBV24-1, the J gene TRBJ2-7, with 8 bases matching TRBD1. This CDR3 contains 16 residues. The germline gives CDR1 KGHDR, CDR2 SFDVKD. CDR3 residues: CATGDQTGEIFYEQYV. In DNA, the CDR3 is TGTGCCACCGGTGACCAGACAGGGGAAATATTCTACGAGCAGTACGTC.

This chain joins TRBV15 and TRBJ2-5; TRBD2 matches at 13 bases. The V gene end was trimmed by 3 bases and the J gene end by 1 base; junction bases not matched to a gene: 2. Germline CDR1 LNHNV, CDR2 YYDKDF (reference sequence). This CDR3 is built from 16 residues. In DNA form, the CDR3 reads TGTGCCACCAGCAGTGGGACTAGCGGGACCCAAGAGACCCAGTACTTC. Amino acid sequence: CATSSGTSGTQETQYF.

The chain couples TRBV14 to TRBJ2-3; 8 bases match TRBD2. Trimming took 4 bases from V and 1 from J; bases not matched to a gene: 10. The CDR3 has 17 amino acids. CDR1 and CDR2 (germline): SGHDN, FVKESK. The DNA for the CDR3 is TGTGCCAGCAGCCTTGGGTCCGGGAGGGAGGGCACAGATACGCAGTATTTT. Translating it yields CASSLGSGREGTDTQYF.

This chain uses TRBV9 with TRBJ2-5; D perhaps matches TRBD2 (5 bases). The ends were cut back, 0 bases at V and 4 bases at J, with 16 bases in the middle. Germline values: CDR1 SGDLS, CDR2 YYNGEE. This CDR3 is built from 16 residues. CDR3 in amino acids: CASSVGPGYSGETQYF. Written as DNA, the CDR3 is TGTGCCAGCAGCGTAGGGCCGGGGTATTCGGGAGAGACCCAGTACTTC.

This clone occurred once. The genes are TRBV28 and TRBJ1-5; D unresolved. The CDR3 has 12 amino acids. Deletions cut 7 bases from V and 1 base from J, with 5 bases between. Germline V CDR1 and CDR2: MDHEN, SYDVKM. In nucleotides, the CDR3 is TGTGCCAGCAAAGGCAGCAATCAGCCCCAGCATTTT. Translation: CASKGSNQPQHF.

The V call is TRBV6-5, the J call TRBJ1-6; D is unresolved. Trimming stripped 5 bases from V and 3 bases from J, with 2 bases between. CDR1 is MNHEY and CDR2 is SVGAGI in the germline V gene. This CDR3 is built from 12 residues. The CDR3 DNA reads TGTGCCAGCAGTATCTATAATTCACCCCTCCACTTT. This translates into CASSIYNSPLHF.

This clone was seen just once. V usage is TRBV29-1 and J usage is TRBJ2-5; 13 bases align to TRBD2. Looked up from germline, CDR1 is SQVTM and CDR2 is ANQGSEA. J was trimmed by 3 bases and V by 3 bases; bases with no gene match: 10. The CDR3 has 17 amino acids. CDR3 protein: CSVDRLAGGLPEETQYF. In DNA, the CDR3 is TGCAGCGTTGACCGACTAGCGGGGGGCCTTCCGGAAGAGACCCAGTACTTC.

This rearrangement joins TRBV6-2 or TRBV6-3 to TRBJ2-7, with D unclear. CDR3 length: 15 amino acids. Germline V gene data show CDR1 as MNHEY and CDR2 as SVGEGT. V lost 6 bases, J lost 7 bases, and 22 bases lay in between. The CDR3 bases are TGTGCCAGCAGCTCGCTTATCGGGCCTTCGGGTGAGCAGTACGTC. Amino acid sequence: CASSSLIGPSGEQYV.

CDR3 protein: CASRAGDYGYTF. The DNA of the CDR3 is TGCGCCAGCAGGGCCGGGGACTATGGCTACACCTTC. The chain links TRBV5-1 to TRBJ1-2; D unclear. This CDR3 comprises 12 residues. Per germline, CDR1 SGHRS and CDR2 YFSETQ. The germline V and J ends were trimmed by 5 bases and 3 bases, with 8 bases remaining between them.

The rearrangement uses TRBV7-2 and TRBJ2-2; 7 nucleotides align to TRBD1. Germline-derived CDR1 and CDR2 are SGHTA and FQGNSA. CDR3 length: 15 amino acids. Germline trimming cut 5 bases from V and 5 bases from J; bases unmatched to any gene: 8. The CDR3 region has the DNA TGTGCCAGCAGCCCTACCGACAGGGCAACCGGGGAGCTGTTTTTT. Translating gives CASSPTDRATGELFF.

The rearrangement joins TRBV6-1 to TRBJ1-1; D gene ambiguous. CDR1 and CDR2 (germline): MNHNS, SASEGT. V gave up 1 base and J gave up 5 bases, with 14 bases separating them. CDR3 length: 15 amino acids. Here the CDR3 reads CASSEGGLRGTEAFF. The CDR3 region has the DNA TGTGCCAGCAGTGAAGGCGGGTTGCGGGGAACTGAAGCTTTCTTT.

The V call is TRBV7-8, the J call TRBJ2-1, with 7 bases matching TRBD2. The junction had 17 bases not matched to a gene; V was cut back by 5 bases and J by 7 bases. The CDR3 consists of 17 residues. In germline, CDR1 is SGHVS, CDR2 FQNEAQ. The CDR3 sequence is CASSPGYISGVSNEQFF. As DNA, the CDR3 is TGTGCCAGCAGCCCAGGTTATATCAGCGGGGTATCGAATGAGCAGTTCTTC. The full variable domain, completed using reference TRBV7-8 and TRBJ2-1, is GAGVSQSPRYKVAKRGQDVALRCDPISGHVSLFWYQQALGQGPEFLTYFQNEAQLDKSGLPSDRFFAERPEGSVSTLKIQRTQQEDSAVYLCASSPGYISGVSNEQFFGPGTRLTVL.

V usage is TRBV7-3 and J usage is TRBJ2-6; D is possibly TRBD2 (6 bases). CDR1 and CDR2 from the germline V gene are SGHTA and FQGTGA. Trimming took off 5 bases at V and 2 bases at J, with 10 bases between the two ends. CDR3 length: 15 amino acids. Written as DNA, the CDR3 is TGTGCCAGCAGCGCCGCGGGGCCTGGGGCCAACGTCCTGACTTTC. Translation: CASSAAGPGANVLTF.

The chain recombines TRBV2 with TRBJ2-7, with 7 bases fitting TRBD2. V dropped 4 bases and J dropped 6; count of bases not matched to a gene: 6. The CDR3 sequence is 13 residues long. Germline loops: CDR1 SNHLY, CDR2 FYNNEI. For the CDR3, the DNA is TGTGCCAGCAGTGGGCAGGGAGGGGCCGAGCAGTACGTC. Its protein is CASSGQGGAEQYV.

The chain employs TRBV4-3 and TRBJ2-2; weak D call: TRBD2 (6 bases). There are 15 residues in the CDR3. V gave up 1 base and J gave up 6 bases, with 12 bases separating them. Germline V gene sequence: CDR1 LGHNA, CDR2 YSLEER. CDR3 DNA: TGCGCCAGCAGCCAAGCCGGGCGGGGCTCCGGGGAGCTGTTTTTT. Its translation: CASSQAGRGSGELFF.

The CDR3 coding sequence is TGTGCCAGCAGCCCTACAGGGACGAACACCGGGGAGCTGTTTTTT. Translation: CASSPTGTNTGELFF. The rearrangement links TRBV9 to TRBJ2-2; possibly TRBD1 for D (6 bases). Germline-derived CDR1 and CDR2 are SGDLS and YYNGEE. Trimming cost V 4 bases and J 0 bases, with 10 bases left between them. This CDR3 comprises 15 residues.